These 13 T cell receptor beta chains came from one sample sequenced in a study of cytotoxic CD8 clonotypes in ibrutinib-treated CLL. Only in-frame clones appear in the TCRdb table, and some are missing; sequencing was by immunoSEQ multiplex PCR. Seen here are approximately 74,000 clones, around 84% observed once, and the top ten hold roughly 8%. This specimen consisted of PBMCs, obtained at disease progression, from a patient treated with ibrutinib. The receptors originated from a human donor with chronic lymphocytic leukemia.

The chain couples TRBV5-1 to TRBJ2-7, with a possible D match to TRBD1 (6 bases). Trimming removed 2 bases at V and 0 bases at J, with 15 bases between. CDR1 and CDR2 from the germline V gene are SGHRS and YFSETQ. The CDR3 sequence is 16 residues long. The CDR3 is CASSFSPGVGSYEQYF. The CDR3 nucleotides read TGCGCCAGCAGCTTTTCGCCAGGGGTCGGCTCCTACGAGCAGTACTTC.

V usage is TRBV19 and J usage is TRBJ2-7; TRBD1 matches 8 bases. This CDR3 contains 15 residues. J gave up 5 bases and V 2 bases, and 8 bases lay outside the gene matches. Germline loops: CDR1 LNHDA, CDR2 SQIVND (reference sequence). CDR3 sequence (DNA): TGTGCCAGTAGTATATCGGTCAGGGGGCTCAACGAGCAGTACTTC. Protein product: CASSISVRGLNEQYF.

In this sample, this clone turned up a few times. The rearrangement uses TRBV6-5 and TRBJ1-2; weak D call: TRBD1 (5 bases). This CDR3 is built from 13 residues. From germline, CDR1 is MNHEY and CDR2 SVGAGI. Trimming removed 5 bases from V and 4 bases from J, with 11 bases in between. CDR3 region: CASSARDGYGYTF. The CDR3 nucleotides read TGTGCCAGCAGTGCCCGGGACGGCTATGGCTACACCTTC.

The chain carries TRBV5-1 and TRBJ2-3; TRBD2 is a possible D gene (6 bases). The CDR3 is 14 residues long. Germline CDR1 SGHRS, CDR2 YFSETQ. V shed 4 bases and J shed 2 bases, with 11 bases lying between them. The CDR3 protein is CASSHSGFTDTQYF. CDR3 nucleotide sequence: TGCGCCAGCAGCCATAGCGGCTTCACAGATACGCAGTATTTT.

V and J are TRBV5-6 and TRBJ1-2; D possibly corresponds to TRBD1 (6 bases). CDR1 is SGHDT, CDR2 YYEEEE, per germline. Trimming removed 1 base at V and 6 bases at J, with 10 bases between. The CDR3 totals 13 residues. This CDR3 reads CASSLSGVDGYTF. CDR3 DNA sequence: TGTGCCAGCAGCTTGTCAGGGGTGGATGGCTACACCTTC.

The chain employs TRBV13 and TRBJ1-4; TRBD1 matches at 7 bases. The V and J ends lost 2 bases and 8 bases, in that order; junction bases with no gene match: 5. The CDR3 consists of 14 residues. The germline V gene encodes CDR1 PRHDT and CDR2 FYEKMQ (reference sequence). The CDR3 DNA reads TGTGCCAGCAGCTTACGGCAGGGGGACGAAAAACTGTTTTTT. Encoded protein: CASSLRQGDEKLFF.

The V and J genes are TRBV29-1 and TRBJ1-1; a weak D match, TRBD1 (6 bases). Germline loops: CDR1 SQVTM, CDR2 ANQGSEA. V was trimmed by 4 bases and J by 0 bases, leaving 9 bases between them. The CDR3 has 13 residues. The CDR3 spells CSVGGAMNTEAFF. The CDR3 coding sequence is TGCAGCGTTGGGGGGGCAATGAACACTGAAGCTTTCTTT.

This chain connects TRBV6-5 to TRBJ2-1, with TRBD1 identical over 9 bases. The CDR3 runs to 13 residues. CDR1 is MNHEY and CDR2 is SVGAGI in the germline V gene. The J segment lost 7 bases and the V segment lost 7 bases, leaving 5 bases of the junction unmatched. The CDR3 DNA sequence: TGTGCCAGCACGACAGGGGGGAGTAATGAGCAGTTCTTC. It is translated as CASTTGGSNEQFF.

V is TRBV23-1 and J is TRBJ1-2, with D possibly being TRBD1 (5 bases). TRBV23-1 carries the ORF label, with uncertain function. The CDR3 runs 15 residues. V lost 2 bases and J 4 bases, leaving 14 bases between the germline ends. CDR3 in DNA: TGCGCCAGCAGTCAAAGGCGTATCGGGGCCTATGGCTACACCTTC. Protein product: CASSQRRIGAYGYTF.

V and J are TRBV10-3 and TRBJ1-5; TRBD1 is a possible D gene (5 bases). Germline lookup yields CDR1 ENHRY and CDR2 SYGVKD. The V end lost 5 bases, the J end lost 0 bases, and 14 bases lay between the germline ends. The CDR3 loop spans 16 amino acids. The chain's CDR3 is CAISPTEINSNQPQHF. In DNA form, the CDR3 reads TGTGCCATCAGTCCGACAGAGATAAATAGCAATCAGCCCCAGCATTTT.

In the case of this clone: At the DNA level, this CDR3 is encoded by other sequences in the same sample as well. This chain joins TRBV5-6 and TRBJ2-3; D call uncertain. CDR3 size: 12 residues. Trimming took 0 bases from V and 4 from J, leaving 3 bases between them. Germline CDR1 is SGHDT and CDR2 is YYEEEE. The CDR3 sequence is CASSLAADTQYF. The CDR3 nucleotides read TGTGCCAGCAGCTTGGCAGCAGATACGCAGTATTTT.

V usage is TRBV4-2 and J usage is TRBJ2-4; D is possibly TRBD1 (5 bases). The CDR3 extends over 17 amino acids. Trimming took 3 bases from V and 0 from J, leaving 15 bases between them. CDR1 and CDR2 from the germline V gene are LGHNA and YNFKEQ. DNA of the CDR3: TGTGCCAGCAGCCATATTGGGATGGGGCAAGCCAAAAACATTCAGTACTTC. This translates into CASSHIGMGQAKNIQYF.

The chain employs TRBV29-1 and TRBJ2-7; weak D call: TRBD1 (5 bases). V was shortened by 6 bases and J by 0 bases, with 12 bases between the two germline ends. Per the germline V gene, CDR1 is SQVTM and CDR2 is ANQGSEA. This CDR3 is built from 13 residues. The CDR3 region is CSVAKTVSYEQYF. The CDR3 DNA sequence: TGCAGCGTCGCTAAGACAGTCTCCTACGAGCAGTACTTC.